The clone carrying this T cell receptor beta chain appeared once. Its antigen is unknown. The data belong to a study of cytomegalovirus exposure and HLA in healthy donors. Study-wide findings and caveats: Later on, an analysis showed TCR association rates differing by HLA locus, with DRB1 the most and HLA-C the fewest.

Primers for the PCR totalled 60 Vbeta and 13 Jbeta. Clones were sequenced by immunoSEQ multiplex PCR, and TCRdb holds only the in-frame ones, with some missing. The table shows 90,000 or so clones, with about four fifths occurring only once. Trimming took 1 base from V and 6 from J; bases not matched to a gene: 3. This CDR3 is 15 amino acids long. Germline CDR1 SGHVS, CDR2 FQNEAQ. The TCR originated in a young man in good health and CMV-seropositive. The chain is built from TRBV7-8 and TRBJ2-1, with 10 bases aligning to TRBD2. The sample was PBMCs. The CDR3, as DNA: TGTGCCAGCAGCTTAGTTTCTAGCGGGAGCAATGAGCAGTTCTTC. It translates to CASSLVSSGSNEQFF.